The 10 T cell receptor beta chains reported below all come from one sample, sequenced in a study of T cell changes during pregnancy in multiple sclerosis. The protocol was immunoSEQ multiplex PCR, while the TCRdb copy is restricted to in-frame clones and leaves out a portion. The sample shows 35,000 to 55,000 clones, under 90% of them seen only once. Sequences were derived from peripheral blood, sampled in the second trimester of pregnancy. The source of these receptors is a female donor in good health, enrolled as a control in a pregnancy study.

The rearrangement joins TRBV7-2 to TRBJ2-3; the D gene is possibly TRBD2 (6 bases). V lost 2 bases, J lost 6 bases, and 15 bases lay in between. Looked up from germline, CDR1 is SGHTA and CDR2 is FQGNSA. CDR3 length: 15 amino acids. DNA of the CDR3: TGTGCCAGCAGCTTAACGGGACTGACTCCCGATACGCAGTATTTT. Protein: CASSLTGLTPDTQYF.

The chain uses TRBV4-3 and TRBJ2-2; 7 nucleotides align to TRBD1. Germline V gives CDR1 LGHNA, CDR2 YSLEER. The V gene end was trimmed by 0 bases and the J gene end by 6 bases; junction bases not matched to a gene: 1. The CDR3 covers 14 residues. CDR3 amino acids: CASSQEGGAGELFF. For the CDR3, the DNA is TGCGCCAGCAGCCAAGAAGGGGGCGCCGGGGAGCTGTTTTTT.

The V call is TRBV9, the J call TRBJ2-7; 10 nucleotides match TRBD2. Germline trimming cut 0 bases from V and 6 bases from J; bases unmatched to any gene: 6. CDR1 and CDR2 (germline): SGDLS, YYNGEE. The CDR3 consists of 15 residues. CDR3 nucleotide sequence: TGTGCCAGCAGCGTAGGAGCGGGAGGGCCGCTCGAGCAGTACTTC. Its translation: CASSVGAGGPLEQYF.

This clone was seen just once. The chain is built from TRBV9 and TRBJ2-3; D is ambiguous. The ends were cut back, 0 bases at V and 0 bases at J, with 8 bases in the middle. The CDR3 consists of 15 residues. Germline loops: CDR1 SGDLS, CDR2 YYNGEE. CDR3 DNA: TGTGCCAGCAGCGTAGCGGCGGATAGCACAGATACGCAGTATTTT. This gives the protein CASSVAADSTDTQYF.

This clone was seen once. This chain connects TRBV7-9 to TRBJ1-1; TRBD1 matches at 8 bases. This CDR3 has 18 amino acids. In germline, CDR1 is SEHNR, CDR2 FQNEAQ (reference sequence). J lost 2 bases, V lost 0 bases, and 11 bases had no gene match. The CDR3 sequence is CASSLARRQGTINTEAFF. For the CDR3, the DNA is TGTGCCAGCAGCTTAGCTCGACGACAGGGGACGATAAACACTGAAGCTTTCTTT.

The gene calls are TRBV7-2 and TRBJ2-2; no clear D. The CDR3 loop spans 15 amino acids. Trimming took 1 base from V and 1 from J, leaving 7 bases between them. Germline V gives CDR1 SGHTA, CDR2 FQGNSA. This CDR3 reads CASSLEILNTGELFF. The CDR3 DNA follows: TGTGCCAGCAGCTTAGAAATCCTGAACACCGGGGAGCTGTTTTTT.

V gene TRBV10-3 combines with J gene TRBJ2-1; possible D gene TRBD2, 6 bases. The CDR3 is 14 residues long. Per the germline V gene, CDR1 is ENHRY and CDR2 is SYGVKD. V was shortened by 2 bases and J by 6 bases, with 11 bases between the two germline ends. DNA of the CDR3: TGTGCCATCAGTGAGGGACTAAGGGGCAATGAGCAGTTCTTC. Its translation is CAISEGLRGNEQFF.

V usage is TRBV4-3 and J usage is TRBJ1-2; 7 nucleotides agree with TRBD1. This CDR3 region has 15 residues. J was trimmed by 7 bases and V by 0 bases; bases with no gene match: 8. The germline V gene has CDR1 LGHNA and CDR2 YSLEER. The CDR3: CASSQEVEGALGYTF. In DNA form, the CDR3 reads TGCGCCAGCAGCCAAGAGGTGGAGGGGGCGCTTGGCTACACCTTC.

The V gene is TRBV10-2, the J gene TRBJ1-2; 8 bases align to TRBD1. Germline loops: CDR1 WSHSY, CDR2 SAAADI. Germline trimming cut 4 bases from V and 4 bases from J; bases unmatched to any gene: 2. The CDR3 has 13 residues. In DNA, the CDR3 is TGCGCCAGCAGTGGGGACAGGAGCTATGGCTACACCTTC. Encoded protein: CASSGDRSYGYTF.

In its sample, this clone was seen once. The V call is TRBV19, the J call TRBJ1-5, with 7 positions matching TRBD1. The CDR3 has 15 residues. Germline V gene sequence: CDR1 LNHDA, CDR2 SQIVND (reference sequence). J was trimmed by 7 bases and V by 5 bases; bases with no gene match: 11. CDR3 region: CASSFQGVIDQPQHF. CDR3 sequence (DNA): TGTGCCAGTAGTTTCCAGGGGGTTATTGACCAGCCCCAGCATTTT.